The clone carrying this TCR beta chain was observed many times. Antigen unknown. This may be a read error, as it is one base from a much larger clone. Genomic DNA of every subset was divided equally among multiple immunoSEQ plates. Measured with immunoSEQ multiplex PCR; TCRdb has only the in-frame clones, and not every one. Altogether some 700,000 clones are present, less than 95% being singletons, with the ten largest covering 34%. In germline, CDR1 is SGDLS, CDR2 YYNGEE. The ends were cut back, 0 bases at V and 7 bases at J, with 6 bases in the middle. The CDR3 is made up of 12 amino acids. The data are from a study of shared clonotypes between healthy human individuals. Overall study results and limits: Rarefaction curves obtained for sorted subsets showed sequencing incomplete despite large depth.

Donors were healthy HIV-negative adults without recently reported acute infections or vaccinations. Researchers reported that CD8 memory united CD45RO+ cells with CCR7-negative CD45RA+ TemRA cells. The sequence came from a young man in good health. Some clones in this sample may be carry-over from other donors' samples. The J gene is TRBJ2-3, the V gene TRBV9; possibly TRBD2 for D (5 bases). Material for sequencing was memory CD8+ T cells from PBMCs. Indicated subset: CD45RO+ cells pooled with CCR7-negative TemRA cells. The CDR3, as DNA: TGTGCCAGCAGCGTAGGCGGGCATACGCAGTATTTT. It translates to CASSVGGHTQYF.